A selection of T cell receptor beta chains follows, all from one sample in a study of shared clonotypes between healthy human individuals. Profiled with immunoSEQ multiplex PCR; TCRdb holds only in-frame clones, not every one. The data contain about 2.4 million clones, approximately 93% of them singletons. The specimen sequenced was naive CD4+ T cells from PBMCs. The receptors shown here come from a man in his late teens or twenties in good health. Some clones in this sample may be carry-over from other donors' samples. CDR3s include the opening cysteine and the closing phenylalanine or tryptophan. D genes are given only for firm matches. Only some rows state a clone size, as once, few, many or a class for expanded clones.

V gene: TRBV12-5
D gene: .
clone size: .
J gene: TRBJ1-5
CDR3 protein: CASGLAGQEPQHF
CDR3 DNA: TGTGCTAGTGGTTTGGCGGGCCAGGAGCCCCAGCATTTT

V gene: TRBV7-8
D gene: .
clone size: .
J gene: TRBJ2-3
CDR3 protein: CASSMAGISPPDTQYF
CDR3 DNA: TGTGCCAGCAGCATGGCCGGGATCTCACCCCCAGATACGCAGTATTTT

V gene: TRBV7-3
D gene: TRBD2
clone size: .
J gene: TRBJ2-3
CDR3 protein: CASSLQAGESPQYF
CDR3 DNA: TGTGCCAGCAGCTTACAAGCGGGAGAGTCCCCGCAGTATTTT

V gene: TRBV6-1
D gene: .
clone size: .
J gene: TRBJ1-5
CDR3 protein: CATSGANQPQHF
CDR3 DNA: TGTGCCACCTCAGGGGCCAATCAGCCCCAGCATTTT

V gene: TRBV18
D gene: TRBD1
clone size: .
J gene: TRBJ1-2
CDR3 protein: CASSRDRGLIGYTF
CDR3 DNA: TGTGCCAGCTCACGGGACAGGGGCCTGATTGGCTACACCTTC

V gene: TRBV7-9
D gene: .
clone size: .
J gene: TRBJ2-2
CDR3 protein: CASSPKEGSDTGELFF
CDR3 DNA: TGTGCCAGCAGCCCGAAGGAGGGAAGCGACACCGGGGAGCTGTTTTTT

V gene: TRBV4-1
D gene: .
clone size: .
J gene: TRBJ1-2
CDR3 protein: CASSQVVGDLQRGYTF
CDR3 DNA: TGCGCCAGCAGCCAAGTTGTGGGGGACCTGCAACGGGGCTACACCTTC

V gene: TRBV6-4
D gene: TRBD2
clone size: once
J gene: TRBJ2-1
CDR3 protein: CASSDFWAIKSGSGIRNLGEQFF
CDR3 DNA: TGTGCCAGCAGTGACTTTTGGGCCATAAAGAGCGGGAGCGGTATTCGAAATCTCGGTGAGCAGTTCTTC

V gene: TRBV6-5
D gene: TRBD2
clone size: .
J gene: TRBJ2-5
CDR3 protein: CASRRLAGGWETQYF
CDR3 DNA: TGTGCCAGCAGAAGACTAGCGGGAGGGTGGGAGACCCAGTACTTC

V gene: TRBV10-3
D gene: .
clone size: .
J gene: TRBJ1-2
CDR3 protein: CAIRPTENYGYTF
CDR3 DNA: TGTGCCATCAGGCCCACAGAGAACTATGGCTACACCTTC

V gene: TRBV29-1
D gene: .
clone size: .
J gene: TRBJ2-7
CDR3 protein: CSVEEWSSYEQYF
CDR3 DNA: TGCAGCGTTGAAGAATGGAGCTCCTACGAGCAGTACTTC

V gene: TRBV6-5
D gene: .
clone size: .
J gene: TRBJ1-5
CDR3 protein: CASRLTGTGQPQHF
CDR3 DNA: TGTGCCAGCAGACTAACAGGGACGGGTCAGCCCCAGCATTTT

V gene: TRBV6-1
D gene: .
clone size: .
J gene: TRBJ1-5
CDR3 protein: CASSEGGGNNQPQHF
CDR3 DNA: TGTGCCAGCAGTGAGGGGGGAGGGAACAATCAGCCCCAGCATTTT

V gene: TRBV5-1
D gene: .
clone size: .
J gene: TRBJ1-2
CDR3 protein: CASSLAGKDYGYTF
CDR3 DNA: TGCGCCAGCAGCTTGGCGGGGAAAGACTATGGCTACACCTTC

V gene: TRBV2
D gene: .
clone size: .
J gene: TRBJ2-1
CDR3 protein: CASSADSNEQFF
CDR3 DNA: TGTGCCAGCAGCGCGGACAGCAATGAGCAGTTCTTC

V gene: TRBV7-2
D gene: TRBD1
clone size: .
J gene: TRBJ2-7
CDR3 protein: CASSSSTGAFYEQYF
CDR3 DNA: TGTGCCAGCAGCTCGTCGACAGGGGCCTTTTACGAGCAGTACTTC

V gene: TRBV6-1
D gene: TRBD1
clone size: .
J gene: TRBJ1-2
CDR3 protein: CASSAVTGSNGYTF
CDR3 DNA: TGTGCCAGCAGTGCGGTGACAGGGTCCAATGGCTACACCTTC

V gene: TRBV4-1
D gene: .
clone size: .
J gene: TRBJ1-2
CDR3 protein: CASSQPGTLSYGYTF
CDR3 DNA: TGCGCCAGCAGCCAACCCGGGACATTAAGCTATGGCTACACCTTC

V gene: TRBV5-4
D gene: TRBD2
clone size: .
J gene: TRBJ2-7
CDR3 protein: CASSSGLAKWEQYF
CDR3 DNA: TGTGCCAGCAGCTCCGGACTAGCAAAGTGGGAGCAGTACTTC

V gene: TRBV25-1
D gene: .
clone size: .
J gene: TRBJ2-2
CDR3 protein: CASSVRTLGPGELFF
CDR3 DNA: TGTGCCAGCAGTGTGCGAACTCTGGGGCCCGGGGAGCTGTTTTTT

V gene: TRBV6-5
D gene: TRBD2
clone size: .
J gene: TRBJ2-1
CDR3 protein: CASSYLAAAYNEQFF
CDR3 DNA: TGTGCCAGCAGTTACCTAGCGGCAGCCTACAATGAGCAGTTCTTC

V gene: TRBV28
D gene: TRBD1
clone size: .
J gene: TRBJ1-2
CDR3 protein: CASRQGDGNYGYTF
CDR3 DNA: TGTGCCAGCAGGCAGGGGGACGGAAACTATGGCTACACCTTC

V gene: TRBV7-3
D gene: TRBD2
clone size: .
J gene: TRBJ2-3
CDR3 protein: CASSVDSGRPDTQYF
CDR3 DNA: TGTGCCAGCAGCGTAGATAGCGGGAGGCCAGATACGCAGTATTTT

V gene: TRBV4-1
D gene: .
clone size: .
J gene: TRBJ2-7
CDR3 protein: CASSQVLQGGYEQYF
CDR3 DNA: TGCGCCAGCAGCCAAGTCTTACAGGGCGGGTACGAGCAGTACTTC

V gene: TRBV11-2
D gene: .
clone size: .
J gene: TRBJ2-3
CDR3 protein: CASSLSGSGGTSTDTQYF
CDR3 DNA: TGTGCCAGCAGCTTAAGCGGTTCGGGCGGTACTAGCACAGATACGCAGTATTTT

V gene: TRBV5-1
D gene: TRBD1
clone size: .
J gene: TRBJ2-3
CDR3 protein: CASTAWTGVFVKADTQYF
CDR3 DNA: TGCGCCAGTACGGCGTGGACAGGGGTTTTTGTCAAGGCAGATACGCAGTATTTT

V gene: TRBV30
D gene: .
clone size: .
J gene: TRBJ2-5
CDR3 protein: CAWARSWLEETQYF
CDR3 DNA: TGTGCCTGGGCCAGGTCCTGGCTAGAGGAGACCCAGTACTTC

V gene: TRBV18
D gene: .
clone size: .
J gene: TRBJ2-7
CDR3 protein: CASSPTPSYEQYF
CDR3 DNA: TGTGCCAGCTCACCTACCCCGAGCTACGAGCAGTACTTC

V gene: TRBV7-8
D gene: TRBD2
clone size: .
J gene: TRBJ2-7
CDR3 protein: CASSRTSEYEQYF
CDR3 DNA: TGTGCCAGCAGCAGGACTAGCGAATACGAGCAGTACTTC

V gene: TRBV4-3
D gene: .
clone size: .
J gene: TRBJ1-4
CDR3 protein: CASSPINQQGRSEKLFF
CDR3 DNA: TGCGCCAGCAGCCCGATAAATCAGCAGGGTCGGAGTGAAAAACTGTTTTTT

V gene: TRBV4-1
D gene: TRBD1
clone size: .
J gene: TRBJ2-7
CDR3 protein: CASSQEQWTGLIAYEQYF
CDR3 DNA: TGCGCCAGCAGCCAAGAGCAGTGGACAGGTCTAATTGCGTACGAGCAGTACTTC

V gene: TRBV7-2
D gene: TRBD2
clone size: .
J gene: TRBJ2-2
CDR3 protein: CASSPRTSGRRKLFF
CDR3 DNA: TGTGCCAGCAGCCCGAGGACTAGCGGGAGACGTAAGCTGTTTTTT

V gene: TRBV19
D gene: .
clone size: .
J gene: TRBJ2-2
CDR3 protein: CASSIRTGELFF
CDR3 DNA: TGTGCCAGTAGTATAAGGACCGGGGAGCTGTTTTTT

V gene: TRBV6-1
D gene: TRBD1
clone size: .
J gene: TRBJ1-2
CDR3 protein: CASSQDRGWVGYTF
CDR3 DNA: TGTGCCAGCAGCCAGGACAGGGGGTGGGTTGGCTACACCTTC

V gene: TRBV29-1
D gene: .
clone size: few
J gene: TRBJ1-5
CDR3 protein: CSVGSFGSNQPQHF
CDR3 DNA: TGCAGCGTTGGCTCATTTGGTAGCAATCAGCCCCAGCATTTT

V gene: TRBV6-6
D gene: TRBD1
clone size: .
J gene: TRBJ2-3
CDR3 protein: CASSARGPSTDTQYF
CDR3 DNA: TGTGCCAGCAGTGCCAGGGGGCCCAGCACAGATACGCAGTATTTT

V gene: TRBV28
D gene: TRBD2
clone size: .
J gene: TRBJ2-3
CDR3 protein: CASSQLRIAGSTDTQYF
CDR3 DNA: TGTGCCAGCAGCCAACTCCGAATAGCGGGGAGCACAGATACGCAGTATTTT

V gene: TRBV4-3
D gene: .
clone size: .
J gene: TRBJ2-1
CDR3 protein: CASSHEAGHDNEQFF
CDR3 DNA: TGCGCCAGCAGCCATGAAGCGGGACACGACAATGAGCAGTTCTTC

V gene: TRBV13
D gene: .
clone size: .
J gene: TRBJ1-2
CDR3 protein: CASAQGGVYGYTF
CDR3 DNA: TGTGCCAGCGCGCAGGGTGGGGTCTATGGCTACACCTTC

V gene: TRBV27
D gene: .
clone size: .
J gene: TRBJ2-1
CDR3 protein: CASSLSFGMGEFF
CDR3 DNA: TGTGCCAGCAGTTTATCGTTCGGCATGGGGGAGTTCTTC

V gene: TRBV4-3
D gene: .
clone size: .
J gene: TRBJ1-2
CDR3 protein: CASSQVASSYGYTF
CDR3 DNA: TGCGCCAGCAGCCAAGTGGCCTCAAGCTATGGCTACACCTTC

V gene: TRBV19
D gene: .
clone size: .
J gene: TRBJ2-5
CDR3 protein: CASSNGDTETQYF
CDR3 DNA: TGTGCCAGTAGTAACGGGGACACGGAGACCCAGTACTTC

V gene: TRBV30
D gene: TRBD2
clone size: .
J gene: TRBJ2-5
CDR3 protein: CAWSAGLAGPIQETQYF
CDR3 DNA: TGTGCCTGGAGTGCGGGACTAGCGGGGCCGATCCAAGAGACCCAGTACTTC

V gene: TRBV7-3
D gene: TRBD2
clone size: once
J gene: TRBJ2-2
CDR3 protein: CASSFPSGRAENTGELFF
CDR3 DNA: TGTGCCAGCAGCTTCCCTAGCGGGAGGGCGGAGAACACCGGGGAGCTGTTTTTT

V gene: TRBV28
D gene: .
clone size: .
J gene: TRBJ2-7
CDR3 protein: CASSPERTFSEQYF
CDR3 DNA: TGTGCCAGCAGTCCGGAGCGGACCTTCTCCGAGCAGTACTTC

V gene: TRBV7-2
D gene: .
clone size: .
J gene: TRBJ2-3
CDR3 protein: CASSLLRSTDTQYF
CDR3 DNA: TGTGCCAGCAGCTTATTACGGAGCACAGATACGCAGTATTTT

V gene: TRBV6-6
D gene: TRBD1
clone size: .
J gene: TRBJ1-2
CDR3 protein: CASSRRDRGFYGYTF
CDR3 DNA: TGTGCCAGCAGCCGTCGGGACAGGGGCTTCTATGGCTACACCTTC

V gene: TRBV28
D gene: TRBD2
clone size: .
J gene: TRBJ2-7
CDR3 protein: CASSLSTTSGRYSYEQYF
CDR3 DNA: TGTGCCAGCAGTTTATCAACGACTAGCGGTCGTTACTCCTACGAGCAGTACTTC

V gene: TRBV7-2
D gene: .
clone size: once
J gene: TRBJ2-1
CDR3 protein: CASSFSRNPYNEQFF
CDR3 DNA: TGTGCCAGCAGCTTCTCGCGGAACCCCTACAATGAGCAGTTCTTC

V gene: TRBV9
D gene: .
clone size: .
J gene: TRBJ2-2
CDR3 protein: CASSSEGPGELFF
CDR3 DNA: TGTGCCAGCAGCTCCGAGGGACCCGGGGAGCTGTTTTTT

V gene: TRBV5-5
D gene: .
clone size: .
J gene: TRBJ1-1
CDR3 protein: CASSLYVQGNTEAFF
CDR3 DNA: TGTGCCAGCAGCTTGTACGTACAGGGGAACACTGAAGCTTTCTTT

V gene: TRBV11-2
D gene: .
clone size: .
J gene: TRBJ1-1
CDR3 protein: CASSLAGLVEAFF
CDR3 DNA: TGTGCCAGCAGCTTAGCAGGGCTGGTTGAAGCTTTCTTT